This T cell receptor (beta chain) appears in the sequencing data of a study of blood T cell repertoires in COVID-19. As for the study in general: Spain, Italy and the United States supplied samples that represented acute and convalescent COVID-19. The cDNA or gDNA used as material had been derived from T cells, B-cell-depleted T cells, or PBMCs.

Trimming removed 6 bases at V and 0 bases at J, with 6 bases between. The CDR3 covers 14 residues. CDR1 is MNHNY and CDR2 is SVGAGI in the germline V gene (reference sequence). Per the study methods: Quantification of nucleated cells was approximated via reference gene primer amplification. Repertoires were generated with immunoSEQ multiplex PCR, while TCRdb's copy carries only in-frame clones and drops some. The V and J calls and clone size are taken from that table; D and trimming were inferred from the DNA. Of about 58,000 clones listed, about four fifths were seen once; the top ten hold around 5.1%.

Sequencing used peripheral blood. This receptor was obtained from a human donor in a cohort sampled during active COVID-19. J is TRBJ2-6 and V is TRBV6-6; D perhaps matches TRBD2 (5 bases). The CDR3 here is CASSRGSGANVLTF. The CDR3 bases are TGTGCCAGCAGCCGGGGCTCTGGGGCCAACGTCCTGACTTTC.